One and the same sample provided the 24 T cell receptor beta chains below, sequenced in a study of OX40 agonist ivuxolimab in advanced cancers. Sequencing was performed with immunoSEQ multiplex PCR; in TCRdb, only in-frame clones are kept and a portion is missing. The sample has 84,000 or so clones, approximately 90% seen once. Sample: CD4+ or CD8+ T cells sorted from blood, taken in a trial of the OX40 agonist ivuxolimab. Every receptor here comes from an adult with an advanced solid tumor such as melanoma, head and neck, liver or kidney cancer.

This clone was observed a single time. This rearrangement joins TRBV27 to TRBJ2-6, with D possibly being TRBD1 (6 bases). The CDR3 sequence is 18 residues long. V was cut by 5 bases and J by 4 bases, with 21 bases left in between. Germline CDR1 is MNHEY and CDR2 is SMNVEV (reference sequence). CDR3 nucleotides: TGTGCCAGCAGTGCCACCCGGCCAGGGGTTACCGGGGCCAACGTCCTGACTTTC. Translated, it gives CASSATRPGVTGANVLTF.

The chain carries TRBV11-1 and TRBJ1-5; D is unclear. Germline values: CDR1 SGHAT, CDR2 FQDESV (reference sequence). V shed 3 bases and J shed 4 bases, with 7 bases lying between them. The CDR3 contains 13 residues. Written as DNA, the CDR3 is TGTGCCAGCAGCTTCGGAGAGAATCAGCCCCAGCATTTT. This gives the protein CASSFGENQPQHF.

The genes are TRBV12-5 and TRBJ2-7; TRBD2 matches at 8 bases. This CDR3 contains 16 residues. V gave up 6 bases and J gave up 4 bases; unmatched junction bases: 14. Germline CDR1 LGHNT, CDR2 FRNRAP. CDR3 sequence: CASGPGGALGRYEQYF. The CDR3 coding sequence is TGTGCTAGTGGCCCCGGGGGGGCTTTGGGGCGGTACGAGCAGTACTTC.

The rearrangement uses TRBV10-2 and TRBJ2-7; no clear D gene. V was shortened by 1 base and J by 0 bases, with 13 bases between the two germline ends. The CDR3 is made up of 16 amino acids. Germline V CDR1 and CDR2: WSHSY, SAAADI. The CDR3 region has the DNA TGCGCCAGCAGTGAGTTACTCCCCCAGAGCTCCTACGAGCAGTACTTC. It is translated as CASSELLPQSSYEQYF.

This clone was seen once. This chain joins TRBV10-3 and TRBJ1-2; possible D gene TRBD1, 6 bases. Germline V gene lookup returns CDR1 ENHRY and CDR2 SYGVKD. V lost 4 bases, J lost 7 bases, and 13 bases lay in between. The length of the CDR3 is 13 residues. The CDR3 sequence is CAISATGSGGYTF. The CDR3 DNA reads TGTGCCATCAGTGCTACAGGGTCGGGTGGCTACACCTTC.

The chain uses TRBV5-5 and TRBJ1-4; D remains ambiguous. The V end lost 4 bases, the J end lost 8 bases, and 18 bases lay between the germline ends. CDR3 length: 15 amino acids. In germline, CDR1 is SGHKS, CDR2 YYEKEE (reference sequence). CDR3 region: CASSPGLGFEEKLFF. The CDR3 DNA reads as TGTGCCAGCAGCCCTGGCTTGGGGTTTGAGGAAAAACTGTTTTTT.

The chain links TRBV7-9 to TRBJ1-1; D is perhaps TRBD1 (5 bases). Germline V gives CDR1 SEHNR, CDR2 FQNEAQ (reference sequence). Trimming removed 4 bases at V and 0 bases at J, with 12 bases between. The CDR3 has 15 residues. Here the CDR3 DNA reads TGTGCCAGCAGCTGGGGGACTGGAATGAACACTGAAGCTTTCTTT. This encodes CASSWGTGMNTEAFF.

The chain combines TRBV11-2 with TRBJ1-3; TRBD1 matches 12 bases. The CDR3 is 18 amino acids. J was trimmed by 2 bases and V by 5 bases; bases with no gene match: 10. From germline, CDR1 is SGHAT and CDR2 FQNNGV. In DNA form, the CDR3 reads TGTGCCAGCAGCCCTCTGGGACAGGGGGCATTAGCTGGAAACACCATATATTTT. Its protein is CASSPLGQGALAGNTIYF.

V is TRBV5-1 and J is TRBJ2-7, with TRBD2 matching over 7 bases. Germline values: CDR1 SGHRS, CDR2 YFSETQ. The trim removed 2 bases at V and 6 bases at J, leaving 5 bases unmatched. The CDR3 is 13 amino acids. The CDR3 reads CASSLGGGGEQYF. DNA of the CDR3: TGCGCCAGCAGCTTAGGCGGGGGAGGCGAGCAGTACTTC.

J is TRBJ2-5 and V is TRBV10-1; maybe TRBD2 (5 bases). V was shortened by 5 bases and J by 2 bases, with 12 bases between the two germline ends. The CDR3 is 14 amino acids. Germline V CDR1 and CDR2: WNHNN, SYGVQD (reference sequence). The chain's CDR3 is CASSPGSGQETQYF. The CDR3 nucleotides are TGCGCCAGCAGTCCCGGGTCGGGGCAAGAGACCCAGTACTTC.

The V and J genes are TRBV2 and TRBJ2-1, with 11 bases that match TRBD2. V lost 6 bases and J lost 3; bases outside the gene matches: 13. Per germline, CDR1 SNHLY and CDR2 FYNNEI. The CDR3 runs 18 residues. The CDR3 nucleotides read TGTGCCAGCAGCTTCTCTTTACTAGCGGGGGCACACTACAATGAGCAGTTCTTC. Its translation is CASSFSLLAGAHYNEQFF.

The CDR3 region has the DNA TGTGCCAGCAGTTTGGGGGAGAGGAGAACTGAAGCTTTCTTT. Translating it yields CASSLGERRTEAFF. The chain recombines TRBV27 with TRBJ1-1; tentatively, D is TRBD1 (5 bases). The CDR3 contains 14 residues. Germline values: CDR1 MNHEY, CDR2 SMNVEV (reference sequence). Trimming took 3 bases from V and 5 from J, leaving 13 bases between them.

The rearrangement links TRBV7-9 to TRBJ1-4; a possible D gene is TRBD1 (5 bases). Germline V gene lookup returns CDR1 SEHNR and CDR2 FQNEAQ (reference sequence). The CDR3 has 14 residues. V shed 3 bases and J shed 4 bases, with 9 bases lying between them. The CDR3 reads CASSFEGSNEKLFF. As DNA, the CDR3 is TGTGCCAGCAGCTTTGAGGGGAGTAATGAAAAACTGTTTTTT. The whole variable domain, remainder taken from reference TRBV7-9 and TRBJ1-4, is DTGVSQNPRHKITKRGQNVTFRCDPISEHNRLYWYRQTLGQGPEFLTYFQNEAQLEKSRLLSDRFSAERPKGSFSTLEIQRTEQGDSAMYLCASSFEGSNEKLFFGSGTQLSVL.

The genes are TRBV5-6 and TRBJ2-1; the match to TRBD2 covers 10 bases. Germline loops: CDR1 SGHDT, CDR2 YYEEEE. V lost 7 bases to trimming and J lost 0 bases; unmatched junction nucleotides: 7. This CDR3 has 16 amino acids. CDR3 bases: TGTGCCAGCTTGGGTAGCGGGGGGTACTCCTACAATGAGCAGTTCTTC. Protein: CASLGSGGYSYNEQFF.

V usage is TRBV13 and J usage is TRBJ1-4, with a possible D match to TRBD1 (5 bases). Germline CDR1 and CDR2: PRHDT and FYEKMQ (reference sequence). This CDR3 has 19 residues. V lost 0 bases and J lost 0, with 17 bases in between. CDR3: CASSLGFLGVPSTNEKLFF. As DNA, the CDR3 is TGTGCCAGCAGCTTAGGATTTTTGGGGGTCCCCTCAACTAATGAAAAACTGTTTTTT.

The rearrangement uses TRBV5-6 and TRBJ2-6; D possibly corresponds to TRBD2 (6 bases). The CDR3 is 16 amino acids. V lost 3 bases and J lost 0, with 10 bases in between. The germline V gene has CDR1 SGHDT and CDR2 YYEEEE. This chain's CDR3 is CASSYSGSSGANVLTF. The CDR3 DNA reads TGTGCCAGCAGCTACAGCGGGTCCTCTGGGGCCAACGTCCTGACTTTC.

This chain connects TRBV5-5 to TRBJ1-2; D unclear. V lost 0 bases and J lost 4, with 10 bases in between. This CDR3 has 14 amino acids. In germline, CDR1 is SGHKS, CDR2 YYEKEE (reference sequence). The CDR3 region is CASSLAEGSYGYTF. CDR3 sequence (DNA): TGTGCCAGCAGCTTGGCCGAAGGGTCCTATGGCTACACCTTC.

This clone was found once. The rearrangement uses TRBV6-5 and TRBJ2-1; 9 nucleotides agree with TRBD1. CDR3 length equals 16 residues. The germline V gene encodes CDR1 MNHEY and CDR2 SVGAGI. The V and J ends lost 6 bases and 1 base, in that order; junction bases with no gene match: 7. The CDR3 protein is CASRYRDRESYNEQFF. CDR3 coding DNA: TGTGCCAGCAGGTACCGGGACAGGGAGTCCTACAATGAGCAGTTCTTC.

This chain links TRBV5-1 with TRBJ2-7, with D perhaps matching TRBD1 (5 bases). V was shortened by 0 bases and J by 5 bases, with 15 bases between the two germline ends. CDR3 length equals 15 residues. Germline loops: CDR1 SGHRS, CDR2 YFSETQ. CDR3 loop: CASSLGTGAADEQYF. CDR3 nucleotides: TGCGCCAGCAGCTTGGGTACAGGAGCCGCTGACGAGCAGTACTTC. Together with reference TRBV5-1 and TRBJ2-7, the CDR3 gives the full variable domain: KAGVTQTPRYLIKTRGQQVTLSCSPISGHRSVSWYQQTPGQGLQFLFEYFSETQRNKGNFPGRFSGRQFSNSRSEMNVSTLELGDSALYLCASSLGTGAADEQYFGPGTRLTVT.

The chain is built from TRBV19 and TRBJ1-2; D ambiguous. The CDR3 is 11 amino acids. Germline CDR1 reads LNHDA; CDR2 reads SQIVND (reference sequence). The CDR3 here is CAPNGDYGYTF. CDR3 DNA: TGTGCTCCTAACGGAGACTATGGCTACACCTTC.

V and J are TRBV7-2 and TRBJ2-2, with D possibly TRBD1 on 6 matching bases. The V end was cut by 5 bases, the J end by 5 bases, with 12 bases between. The CDR3 is 14 residues long. Per the germline V gene, CDR1 is SGHTA and CDR2 is FQGNSA. CDR3 in amino acids: CASSTIGTTGELFF. As DNA, the CDR3 is TGTGCCAGCAGCACCATTGGGACAACCGGGGAGCTGTTTTTT. The full variable domain, completed using reference TRBV7-2 and TRBJ2-2, is GAGVSQSPSNKVTEKGKDVELRCDPISGHTALYWYRQSLGQGLEFLIYFQGNSAPDKSGLPSDRFSAERTGGSVSTLTIQRTQQEDSAVYLCASSTIGTTGELFFGEGSRLTVL.

This clone was seen a single time. V is TRBV9 and J is TRBJ1-1, with TRBD1 matching 8 bases. The J segment lost 3 bases and the V segment lost 3 bases, leaving 1 base of the junction unmatched. The CDR3 spans 13 residues. The germline gives CDR1 SGDLS, CDR2 YYNGEE. The CDR3 DNA sequence: TGTGCCAGCAGCGCGACAGGGGACACTGAAGCTTTCTTT. Translated: CASSATGDTEAFF.

This rearrangement joins TRBV2 to TRBJ2-7, with a possible D match to TRBD1 (6 bases). The ends were cut back, 7 bases at V and 0 bases at J, with 16 bases in the middle. The CDR3 runs to 15 residues. The germline CDR1 and CDR2 sequences are SNHLY and FYNNEI. CDR3 in DNA: TGTGCCAGCAAAAACCGGGACAAGGGCTCCTACGAGCAGTACTTC. This translates into CASKNRDKGSYEQYF.

The chain uses TRBV2 and TRBJ1-5; D is undetermined. From germline, CDR1 is SNHLY and CDR2 FYNNEI. With 2 bases removed from V and 6 bases from J, the gap between germline ends came to 11 bases. The CDR3 spans 14 residues. The CDR3 coding sequence is TGTGCCAGCAGTGAATTTAGTGGGATTCAGCCCCAGCATTTT. Translating gives CASSEFSGIQPQHF.